These 9 T cell receptor beta chains came from one sample sequenced in a study of CXCR3-negative and CXCR3-positive naive CD8 T cells. UMI-labeled 5' RACE TRB cDNA libraries were prepared from the cells. TCRdb re-called the 5' RACE reads and gives one entry per CDR3 protein, without DNA. Its listing shows under 75,000 distinct CDR3 sequences. The study, taken as a whole, reports: More hydrophobic TRB CDR3s were found in CXCR3-positive naive cells than in CXCR3-negative naive cells.

The antigens these receptors bind are not known. The sequencing input was naive CXCR3+ CD8+ T cells from blood. Subset noted: CD45RO-CCR7+CD27+CD95- naive CD8+ T cells expressing CXCR3 (TNR3+). The receptors stem from a human donor in good health. Some clones in this sample may be carry-over from other donors' samples.

This chain uses TRBV7-2 with TRBJ2-1; the D call of TRBD2 rests on TCRdb alone, since no DNA is present to check it. Germline V CDR1 and CDR2: SGHTA, FQGNSA. This CDR3 has 16 amino acids. The CDR3 here is CASSLVRTPTYNEQFF.

This chain uses TRBV12-3 or TRBV12-4 with TRBJ2-1. The CDR3 has 13 residues. The CDR3 sequence: CASSLAGDNEQFF.

The chain has TRBV5-1 and TRBJ2-3; TCRdb names TRBD1, which stays unverified in the absence of DNA. Germline V gene sequence: CDR1 SGHRS, CDR2 YFSETQ. This CDR3 spans 14 amino acids. The CDR3 loop is CASSFYGAQDTQYF.

The V call is TRBV29-1, the J call TRBJ2-3. The CDR3 runs to 11 residues. Germline V lookup: CDR1 SQVTM, CDR2 ANQGSEA. CDR3 sequence: CSVEAADTQYF.

The CDR3 is CASSYLSAALQNQPQHF. This chain links TRBV6-2 or TRBV6-3 with TRBJ1-5. The germline gives CDR1 MNHEY, CDR2 SVGEGT. The CDR3 extends over 17 amino acids.

The chain links TRBV6-6 to TRBJ2-3; as DNA is missing, the TRBD1 call by TCRdb cannot be tested. Germline values: CDR1 MNHNY, CDR2 SVGAGI (reference sequence). The CDR3 totals 14 residues. This chain's CDR3 is CATNSGEWSDTQYF.

The CDR3 loop reads CATSRDGPEAGELFF. The J gene is TRBJ2-2, the V gene TRBV15; as DNA is missing, the TRBD2 call by TCRdb cannot be tested. This CDR3 is built from 15 residues. Germline CDR1 is LNHNV and CDR2 is YYDKDF (reference sequence).

V usage is TRBV20-1 and J usage is TRBJ1-1; the D gene TCRdb calls, TRBD1, cannot be checked with no DNA. Germline V gives CDR1 DFQATT, CDR2 SNEGSKA (reference sequence). This CDR3 comprises 14 residues. CDR3 sequence reads: CSATDRGLNTEAFF.

V and J are TRBV27 and TRBJ1-5; the TCRdb D gene call, TRBD1, has no DNA to confirm it. Germline-derived CDR1 and CDR2 are MNHEY and SMNVEV (reference sequence). This CDR3 has 14 amino acids. The chain's CDR3 is CASRGDYSNQPQHF.